Below, 6 T cell receptor beta chains from the same sample are listed, as sequenced in a study of human T cells and chemical hapten exposure. MiXCR was run by TCRdb on the RACE reads, yielding one entry per CDR3 protein. The data contain more than 80,000 distinct CDR3 sequences, less than 14% of them singletons. Time point reported: patch test 3, about 24 weeks after DPC sensitization. The sample's treatment: therapeutic diphenylcyclopropenone sensitization with weekly scalp DPC. The sequencing used whole blood, collected in connection with sensitization to the hapten diphenylcyclopropenone (DPC). All receptors come from a woman aged 50 to 60 with alopecia areata. Some clones in this sample may be carry-over from other donors' samples.

This clonotype was seen only a few times. The CDR3 loop reads CASSQDGQVQVEQFF. As DNA, the CDR3 is TGTGCCAGCAGCCAAGATGGGCAGGTTCAGGTTGAGCAGTTCTTC. The V gene is TRBV4-2, the J gene TRBJ2-1; no definite D call. The CDR3 extends over 15 amino acids. Trimming left V 0 bases short and J 9 bases short, with 15 bases between. Per the germline V gene, CDR1 is LGHNA and CDR2 is YNFKEQ.

This clonotype has a count of ten or more. This chain joins TRBV13 and TRBJ2-1, with D possibly matching TRBD2 (6 bases). Germline-derived CDR1 and CDR2 are PRHDT and FYEKMQ (reference sequence). Trimming stripped 5 bases from V and 0 bases from J, with 11 bases between. This CDR3 has 15 amino acids. The CDR3 DNA is TGTGCCAGCAGCCCAGGCGGGGCCTCCTACAATGAGCAGTTCTTC. This encodes CASSPGGASYNEQFF.

This clonotype was counted only a few times. V usage is TRBV2 and J usage is TRBJ2-2; the D gene is possibly TRBD2 (6 bases). Trimming shortened V by 2 bases and J by 5 bases, and 12 bases separated the two germline ends. Germline CDR1 and CDR2: SNHLY and FYNNEI. There are 15 residues in the CDR3. The CDR3: CASSEQAGRTGELFF. In DNA, the CDR3 is TGTGCCAGCAGTGAACAGGCGGGGAGGACCGGGGAGCTGTTTTTT.

This clonotype turned up a few times. CDR3 DNA: TGTGCCAGCAGTCGCCACCTCCGGGAGAGGGCCGGGGAGCTGTTTTTT. As protein: CASSRHLRERAGELFF. The chain is built from TRBV12-3 or TRBV12-4 and TRBJ2-2, with D perhaps TRBD2 (6 bases). Trimming cost V 5 bases and J 6 bases, with 19 bases left between them. This CDR3 spans 16 amino acids.

This clonotype was picked up a small number of times. The V call is TRBV27, the J call TRBJ2-7; tentatively, D is TRBD1 (7 bases). V shed 6 bases and J shed 1 base, with 13 bases lying between them. Germline V gives CDR1 MNHEY, CDR2 SMNVEV (reference sequence). This CDR3 comprises 14 residues. As DNA, the CDR3 is TGTGCCAGCAGAGACAGGGAGGATTCCTACGAGCAGTACTTC. The encoded protein is CASRDREDSYEQYF.

The table lists this clonotype with many counts. The V call is TRBV11-2, the J call TRBJ2-5, with 9 bases aligning to TRBD2. Trimming at V came to 7 bases and at J to 5 bases, leaving 14 bases not matched to a gene. Germline V gives CDR1 SGHAT, CDR2 FQNNGV. The CDR3 sequence is 16 residues long. The CDR3 loop is CASTARRGSGSETQYF. CDR3 DNA sequence: TGTGCCAGCACCGCTCGTAGGGGTAGCGGGAGTGAGACCCAGTACTTC.